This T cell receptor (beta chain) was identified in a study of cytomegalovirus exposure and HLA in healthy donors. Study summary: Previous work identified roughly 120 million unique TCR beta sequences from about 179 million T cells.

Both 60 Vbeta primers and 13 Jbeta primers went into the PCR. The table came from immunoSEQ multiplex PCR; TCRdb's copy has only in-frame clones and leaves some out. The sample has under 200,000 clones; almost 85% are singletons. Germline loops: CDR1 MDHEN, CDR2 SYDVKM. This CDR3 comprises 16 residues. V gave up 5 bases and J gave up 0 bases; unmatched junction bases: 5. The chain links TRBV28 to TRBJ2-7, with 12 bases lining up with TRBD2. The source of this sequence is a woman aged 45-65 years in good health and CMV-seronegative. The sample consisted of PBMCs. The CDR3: CASSGTSGGISYEQYF. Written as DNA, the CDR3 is TGTGCCAGCAGTGGAACTAGCGGGGGGATCTCCTACGAGCAGTACTTC.